This T cell receptor (beta chain) was retrieved from a study of shared clonotypes between healthy human individuals. Trimming cost V 4 bases and J 1 base; bases outside gene matches: 4. The germline gives CDR1 LNHDA, CDR2 SQIVND (reference sequence). The CDR3 has 15 amino acids. Profiled with immunoSEQ multiplex PCR; TCRdb holds only in-frame clones, not every one. The profile shows approximately 2.1 million clones, more than 80% of them singletons. Sequencing was carried out using naive CD4+ T cells from PBMCs. Subset described: CD45RA+ positively selected. The sequence was collected from a man between 18 and 35 years old in good health. Some clones in this sample may be carry-over from other donors' samples. The J gene is TRBJ2-1, the V gene TRBV19; TRBD1 matches 7 bases. Here the CDR3 DNA reads TGTGCCAGTAGTAGAGACAGGGATTCCTACAATGAGCAGTTCTTC. Protein product: CASSRDRDSYNEQFF.